Given below is one T cell receptor (beta chain) in context. Its specificity is not known. This sample stems from a study of shared clonotypes between healthy human individuals. Study overall: CD4 naive and CD4 memory each took three plates per donor, while CD8 naive took two and CD8 memory one.

J gave up 2 bases and V 1 base, and 5 bases lay outside the gene matches. Germline assignment: CDR1 LGHNA and CDR2 YSLEER. The CDR3 contains 15 residues. The study, taken as a whole, reports: Generally, naive subsets came out with larger estimated richness than memory subsets. Investigators collected only blood, and repertoires in tissues likely differ.

Each PCR replicate from the sorted subsets contained 200 to 250 ng DNA, which is 25,000 to 30,000 T cell genomes. TCRdb's table, derived via immunoSEQ multiplex PCR, lists solely in-frame clones and lacks some. Among about 980,000 clones, 70% to 85% were seen once, and the ten largest hold approximately 1.5%. The chain uses TRBV4-3 and TRBJ2-7, with 7 bases fitting TRBD2. The specimen sequenced was memory CD4+ T cells sorted from blood. Subset of the sample: CD45RA-negative fraction. The source is a young man in good health. The DNA of the CDR3 is TGCGCCAGCAGCCAAGGGGGGGAGGGACCCTACGAGCAGTACTTC. It specifies CASSQGGEGPYEQYF.